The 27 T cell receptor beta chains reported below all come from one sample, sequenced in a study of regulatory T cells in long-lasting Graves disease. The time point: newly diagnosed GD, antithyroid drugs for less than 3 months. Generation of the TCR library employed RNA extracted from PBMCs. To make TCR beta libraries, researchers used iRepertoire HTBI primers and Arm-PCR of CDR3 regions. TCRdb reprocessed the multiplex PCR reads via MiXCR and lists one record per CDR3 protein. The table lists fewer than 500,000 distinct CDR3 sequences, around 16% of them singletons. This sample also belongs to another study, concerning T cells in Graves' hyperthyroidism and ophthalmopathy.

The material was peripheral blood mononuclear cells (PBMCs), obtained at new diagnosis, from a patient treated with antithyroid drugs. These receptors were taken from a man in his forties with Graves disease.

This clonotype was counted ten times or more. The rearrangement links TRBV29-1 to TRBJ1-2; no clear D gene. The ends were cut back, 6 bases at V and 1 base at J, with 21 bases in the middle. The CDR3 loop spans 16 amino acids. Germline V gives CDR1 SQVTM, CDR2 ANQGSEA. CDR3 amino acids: CSVAKGSPAINYGYTF. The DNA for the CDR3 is TGCAGCGTCGCGAAGGGTTCGCCAGCGATTAACTATGGCTACACCTTC.

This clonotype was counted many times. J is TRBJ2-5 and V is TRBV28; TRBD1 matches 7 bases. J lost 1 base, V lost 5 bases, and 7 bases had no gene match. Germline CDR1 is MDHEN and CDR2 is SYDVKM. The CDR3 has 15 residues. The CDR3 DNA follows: TGTGCCAGCAGTCCCCACACAGGGGTCCAAGAGACCCAGTACTTC. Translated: CASSPHTGVQETQYF.

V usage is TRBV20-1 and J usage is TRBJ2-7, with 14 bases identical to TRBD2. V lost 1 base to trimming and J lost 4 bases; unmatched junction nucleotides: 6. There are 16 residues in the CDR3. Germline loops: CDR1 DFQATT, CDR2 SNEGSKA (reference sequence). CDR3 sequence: CSARVWTSGRLYEQYF. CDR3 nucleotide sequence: TGCAGTGCTAGAGTCTGGACTAGCGGGAGGTTGTACGAGCAGTACTTC.

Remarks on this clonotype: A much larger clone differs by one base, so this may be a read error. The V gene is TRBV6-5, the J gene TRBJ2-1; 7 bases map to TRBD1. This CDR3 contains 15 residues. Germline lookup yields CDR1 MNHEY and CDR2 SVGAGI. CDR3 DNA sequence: TGTGCCAGCAGTTTTACAGGGGCGGTAAGCAATGGGCAGTTCTTC. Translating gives CASSFTGAVSNGQFF.

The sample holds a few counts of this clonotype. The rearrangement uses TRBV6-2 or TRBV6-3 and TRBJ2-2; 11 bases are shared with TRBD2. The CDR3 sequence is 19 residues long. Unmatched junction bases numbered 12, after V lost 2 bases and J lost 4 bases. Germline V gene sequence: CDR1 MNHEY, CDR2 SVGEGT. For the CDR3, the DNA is TGTGCCAGCAGTTACCAGGGGGGAACTAGCGGGAGCCGCACCGGGGAGCTGTTTTTT. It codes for CASSYQGGTSGSRTGELFF.

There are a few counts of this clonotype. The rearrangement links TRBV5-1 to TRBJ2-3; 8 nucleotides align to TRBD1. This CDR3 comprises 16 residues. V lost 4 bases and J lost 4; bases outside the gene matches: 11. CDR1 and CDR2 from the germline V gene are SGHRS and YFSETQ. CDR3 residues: CASSNPGGSIADTQYF. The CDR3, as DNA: TGCGCCAGCAGCAATCCAGGGGGCAGTATCGCAGATACGCAGTATTTT.

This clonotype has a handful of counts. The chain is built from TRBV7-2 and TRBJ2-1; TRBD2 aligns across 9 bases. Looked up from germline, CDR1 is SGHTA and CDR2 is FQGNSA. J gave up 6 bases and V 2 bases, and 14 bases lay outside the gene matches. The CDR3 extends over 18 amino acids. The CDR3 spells CASSLKGGMGLAGNEQFF. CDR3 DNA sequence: TGTGCCAGCAGCTTAAAGGGGGGGATGGGACTAGCTGGCAATGAGCAGTTCTTC.

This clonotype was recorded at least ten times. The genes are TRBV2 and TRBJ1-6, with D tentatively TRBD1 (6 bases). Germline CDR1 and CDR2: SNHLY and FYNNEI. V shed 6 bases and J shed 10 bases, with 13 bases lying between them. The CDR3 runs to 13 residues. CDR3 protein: CASRQGFESPLHF. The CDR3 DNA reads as TGTGCCAGCAGGCAGGGGTTTGAATCACCCCTCCACTTT.

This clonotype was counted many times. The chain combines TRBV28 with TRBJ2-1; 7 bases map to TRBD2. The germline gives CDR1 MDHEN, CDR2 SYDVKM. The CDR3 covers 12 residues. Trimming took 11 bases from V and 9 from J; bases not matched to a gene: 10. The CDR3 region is CAHGWGGGEQFF. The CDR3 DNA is TGTGCCCACGGGTGGGGCGGGGGTGAGCAGTTCTTC. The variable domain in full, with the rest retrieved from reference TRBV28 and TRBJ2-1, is DVKVTQSSRYLVKRTGEKVFLECVQDMDHENMFWYRQDPGLGLRLIYFSYDVKMKEKGDIPEGYSVSREKKERFSLILESASTNQTSMYLCAHGWGGGEQFFGPGTRLTVL.

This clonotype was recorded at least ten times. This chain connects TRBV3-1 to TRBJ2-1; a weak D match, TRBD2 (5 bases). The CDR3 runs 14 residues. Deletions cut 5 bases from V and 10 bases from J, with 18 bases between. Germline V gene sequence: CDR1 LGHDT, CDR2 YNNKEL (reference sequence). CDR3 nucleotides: TGTGCCAGCAGCTCAACTCGCGGGCCGGGCGAGCAGTTCTTC. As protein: CASSSTRGPGEQFF.

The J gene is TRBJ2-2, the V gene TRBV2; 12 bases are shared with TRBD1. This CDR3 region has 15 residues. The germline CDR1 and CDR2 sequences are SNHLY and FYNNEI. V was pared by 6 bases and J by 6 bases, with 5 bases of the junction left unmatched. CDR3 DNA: TGTGCCAGCAGGGGGGGACAGGGGGCGCCCGGGGAGCTGTTTTTT. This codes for CASRGGQGAPGELFF.

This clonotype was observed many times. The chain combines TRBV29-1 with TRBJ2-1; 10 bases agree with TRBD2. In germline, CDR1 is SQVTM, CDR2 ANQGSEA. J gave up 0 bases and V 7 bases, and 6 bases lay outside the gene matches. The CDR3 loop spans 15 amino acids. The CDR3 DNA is TGCAGCGCCATCATAGCGGGAGGCTCCTACAATGAGCAGTTCTTC. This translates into CSAIIAGGSYNEQFF.

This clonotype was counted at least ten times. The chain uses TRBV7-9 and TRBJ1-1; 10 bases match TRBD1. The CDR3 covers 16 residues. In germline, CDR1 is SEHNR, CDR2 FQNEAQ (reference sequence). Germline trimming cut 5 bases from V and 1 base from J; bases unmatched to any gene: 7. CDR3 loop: CASSPGTGDPNTEAFF. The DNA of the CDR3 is TGTGCCAGCAGCCCCGGGACAGGGGACCCGAACACTGAAGCTTTCTTT.

This CDR3 reads CASRHPGVYNEQFF. CDR3 sequence (DNA): TGTGCCAGCAGGCATCCAGGGGTCTACAATGAGCAGTTCTTC. The chain couples TRBV27 to TRBJ2-1; TRBD1 is a possible D gene (6 bases). CDR3 length: 14 residues. Per germline, CDR1 MNHEY and CDR2 SMNVEV (reference sequence). The V and J ends lost 6 bases and 3 bases respectively, with 12 bases between them.

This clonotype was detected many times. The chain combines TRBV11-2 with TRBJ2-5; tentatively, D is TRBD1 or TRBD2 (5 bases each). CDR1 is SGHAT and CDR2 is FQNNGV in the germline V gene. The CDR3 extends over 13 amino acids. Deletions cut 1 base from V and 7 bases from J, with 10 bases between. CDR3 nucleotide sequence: TGTGCCAGCAGCTTAGGCAGGGCGGGGACCCAGTACTTC. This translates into CASSLGRAGTQYF.

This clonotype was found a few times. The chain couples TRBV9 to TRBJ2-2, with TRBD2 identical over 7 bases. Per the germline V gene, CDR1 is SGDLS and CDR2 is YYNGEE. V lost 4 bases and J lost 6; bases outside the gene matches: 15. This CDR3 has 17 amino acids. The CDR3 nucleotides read TGTGCCAGCAGCCCAACCGGGGGAGCGGGATCGCCCGGGGAGCTGTTTTTT. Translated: CASSPTGGAGSPGELFF.

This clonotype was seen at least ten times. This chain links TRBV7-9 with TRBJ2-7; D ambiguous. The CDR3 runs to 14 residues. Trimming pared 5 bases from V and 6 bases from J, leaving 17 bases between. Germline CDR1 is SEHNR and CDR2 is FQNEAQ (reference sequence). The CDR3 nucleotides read TGTGCCAGCAGCCCCCCGCAGGTCTCGGGCGAGCAGTACTTC. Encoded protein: CASSPPQVSGEQYF.

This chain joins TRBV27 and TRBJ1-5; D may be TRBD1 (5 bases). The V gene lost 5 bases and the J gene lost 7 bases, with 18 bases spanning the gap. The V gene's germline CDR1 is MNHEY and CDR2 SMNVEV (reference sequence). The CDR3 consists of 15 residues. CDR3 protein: CASSPKGVRRQPQHF. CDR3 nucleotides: TGTGCCAGCAGTCCGAAAGGGGTGCGTAGGCAGCCCCAGCATTTT.

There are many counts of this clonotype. The CDR3 protein is CASSPRDRLYEQYF. For the CDR3, the DNA is TGTGCCAGTAGTCCCCGGGACAGACTCTACGAGCAGTACTTC. J is TRBJ2-7 and V is TRBV19; TRBD1 matches at 7 bases. Trimming cost V 5 bases and J 3 bases; bases outside gene matches: 7. The length of the CDR3 is 14 residues. The germline CDR1 and CDR2 sequences are LNHDA and SQIVND (reference sequence).

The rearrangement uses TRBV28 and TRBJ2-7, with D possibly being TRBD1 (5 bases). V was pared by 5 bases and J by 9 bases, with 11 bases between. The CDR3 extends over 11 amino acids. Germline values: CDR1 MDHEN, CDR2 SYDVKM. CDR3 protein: CASSRVDRQYF. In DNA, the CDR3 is TGTGCCAGCAGTAGAGTCGACAGGCAGTACTTC.

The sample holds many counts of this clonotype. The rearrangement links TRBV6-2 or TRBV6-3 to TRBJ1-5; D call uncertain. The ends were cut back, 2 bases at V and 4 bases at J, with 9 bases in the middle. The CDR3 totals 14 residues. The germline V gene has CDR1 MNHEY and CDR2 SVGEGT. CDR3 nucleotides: TGTGCCAGCAGTTACGCGGGCATTAATCAGCCCCAGCATTTT. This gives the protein CASSYAGINQPQHF.

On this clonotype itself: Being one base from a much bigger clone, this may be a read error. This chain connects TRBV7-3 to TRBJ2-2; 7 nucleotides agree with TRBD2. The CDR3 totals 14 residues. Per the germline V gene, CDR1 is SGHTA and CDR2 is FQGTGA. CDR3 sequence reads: CASRSGTNTGELLF. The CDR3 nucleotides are TGTGCCAGCCGAAGCGGGACGAACACCGGGGAGCTGCTTTTT. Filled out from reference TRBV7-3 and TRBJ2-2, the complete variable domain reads GAGVSQTPSNKVTEKGKYVELRCDPISGHTALYWYRQSLGQGPEFLIYFQGTGAADDSGLPNDRFFAVRPEGSVSTLKIQRTERGDSAVYLCASRSGTNTGELLFGEGSRLTVL.

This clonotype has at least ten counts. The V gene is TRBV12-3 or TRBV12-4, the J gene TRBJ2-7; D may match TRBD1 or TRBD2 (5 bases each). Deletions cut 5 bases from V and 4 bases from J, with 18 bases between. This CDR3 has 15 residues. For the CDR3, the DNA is TGTGCCAGCAGTAAACGCCGGGACCAAAAATACGAGCAGTACTTC. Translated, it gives CASSKRRDQKYEQYF.

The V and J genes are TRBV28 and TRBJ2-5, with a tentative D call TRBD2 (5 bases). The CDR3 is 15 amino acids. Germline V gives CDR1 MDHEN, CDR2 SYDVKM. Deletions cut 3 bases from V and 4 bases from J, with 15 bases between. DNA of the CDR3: TGTGCCAGCAGTTTGCTTACTAGGAGGATAGAGACCCAGTACTTC. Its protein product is CASSLLTRRIETQYF.

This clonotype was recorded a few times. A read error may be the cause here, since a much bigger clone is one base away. The CDR3 loop reads CASSPGTSGHYQEAQYF. In nucleotides, the CDR3 is TGTGCCAGCAGCCCAGGGACTAGCGGGCACTATCAAGAGGCCCAGTACTTC. J is TRBJ2-5 and V is TRBV3-1, with 12 bases that match TRBD2. This CDR3 contains 17 residues. Looked up from germline, CDR1 is LGHDT and CDR2 is YNNKEL (reference sequence).

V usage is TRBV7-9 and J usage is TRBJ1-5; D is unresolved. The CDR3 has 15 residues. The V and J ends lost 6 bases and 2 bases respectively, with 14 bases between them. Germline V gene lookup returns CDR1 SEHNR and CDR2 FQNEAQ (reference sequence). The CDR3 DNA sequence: TGTGCCAGCAGTTTTAACACGGATGGCAATCAGCCCCAGCATTTT. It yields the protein CASSFNTDGNQPQHF.

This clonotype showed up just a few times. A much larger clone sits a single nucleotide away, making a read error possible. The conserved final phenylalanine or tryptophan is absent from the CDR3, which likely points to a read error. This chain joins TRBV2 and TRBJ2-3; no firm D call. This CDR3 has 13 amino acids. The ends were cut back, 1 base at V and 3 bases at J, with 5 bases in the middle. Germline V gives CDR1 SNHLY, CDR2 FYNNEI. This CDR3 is CASSEEGTDTQYL. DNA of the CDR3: TGTGCCAGCAGTGAAGAGGGTACAGATACGCAGTATCTT.